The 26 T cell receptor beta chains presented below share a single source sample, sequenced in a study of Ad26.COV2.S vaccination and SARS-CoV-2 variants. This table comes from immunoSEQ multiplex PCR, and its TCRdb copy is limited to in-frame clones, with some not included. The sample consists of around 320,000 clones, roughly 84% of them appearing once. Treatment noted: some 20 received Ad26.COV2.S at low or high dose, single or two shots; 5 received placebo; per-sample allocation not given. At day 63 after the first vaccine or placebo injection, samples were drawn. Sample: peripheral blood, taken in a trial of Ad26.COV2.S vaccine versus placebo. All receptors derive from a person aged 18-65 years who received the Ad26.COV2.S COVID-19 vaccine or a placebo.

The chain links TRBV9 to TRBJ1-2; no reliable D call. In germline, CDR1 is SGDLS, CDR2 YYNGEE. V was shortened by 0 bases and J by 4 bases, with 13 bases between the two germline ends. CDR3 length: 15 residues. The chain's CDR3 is CASSVVDSSGYGYTF. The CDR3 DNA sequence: TGTGCCAGCAGCGTAGTGGATTCGTCGGGCTATGGCTACACCTTC.

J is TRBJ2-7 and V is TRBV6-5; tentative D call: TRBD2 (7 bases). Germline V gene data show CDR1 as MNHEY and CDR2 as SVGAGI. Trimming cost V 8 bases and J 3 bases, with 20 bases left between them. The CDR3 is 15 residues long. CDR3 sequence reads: CASLRGGGGNYEQYF. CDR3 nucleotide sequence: TGTGCCAGCCTCCGGGGAGGGGGTGGGAACTACGAGCAGTACTTC.

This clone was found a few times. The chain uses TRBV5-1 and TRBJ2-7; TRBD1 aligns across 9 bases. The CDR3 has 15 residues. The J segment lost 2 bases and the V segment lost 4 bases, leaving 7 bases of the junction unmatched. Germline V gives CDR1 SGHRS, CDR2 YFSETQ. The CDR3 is CASSLHGTGTYEQYF. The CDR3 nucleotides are TGCGCCAGCAGCCTCCACGGGACAGGGACCTACGAGCAGTACTTC.

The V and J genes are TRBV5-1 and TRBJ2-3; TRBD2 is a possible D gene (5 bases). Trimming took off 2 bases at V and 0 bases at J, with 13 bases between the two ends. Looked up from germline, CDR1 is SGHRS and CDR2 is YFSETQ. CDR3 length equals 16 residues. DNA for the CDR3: TGCGCCAGCAGCTTTAATACGGGGAGTAGCACAGATACGCAGTATTTT. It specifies CASSFNTGSSTDTQYF.

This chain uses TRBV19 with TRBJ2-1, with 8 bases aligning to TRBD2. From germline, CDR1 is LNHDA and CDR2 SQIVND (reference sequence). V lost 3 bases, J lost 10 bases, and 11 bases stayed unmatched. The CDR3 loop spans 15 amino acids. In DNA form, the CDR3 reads TGTGCCAGTAGTATTGAAGCGGGGGAGACCATGGAGCAGTTCTTC. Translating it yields CASSIEAGETMEQFF. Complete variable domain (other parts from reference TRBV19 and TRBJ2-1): DGGITQSPKYLFRKEGQNVTLSCEQNLNHDAMYWYRQDPGQGLRLIYYSQIVNDFQKGDIAEGYSVSREKKESFPLTVTSAQKNPTAFYLCASSIEAGETMEQFFGPGTRLTVL.

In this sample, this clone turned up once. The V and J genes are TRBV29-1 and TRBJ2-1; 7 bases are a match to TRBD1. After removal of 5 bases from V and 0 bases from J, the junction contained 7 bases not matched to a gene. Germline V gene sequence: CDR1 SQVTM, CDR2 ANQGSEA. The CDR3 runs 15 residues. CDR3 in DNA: TGCAGCGTTAGGACAGGACAAAGCTCCTACAATGAGCAGTTCTTC. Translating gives CSVRTGQSSYNEQFF.

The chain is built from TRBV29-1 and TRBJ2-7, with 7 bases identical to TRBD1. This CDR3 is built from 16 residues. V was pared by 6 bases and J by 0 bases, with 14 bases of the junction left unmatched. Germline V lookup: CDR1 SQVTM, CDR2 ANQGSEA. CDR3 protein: CSVKARGPGASYEQYF. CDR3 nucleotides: TGCAGCGTCAAGGCAAGGGGGCCAGGGGCCTCCTACGAGCAGTACTTC.

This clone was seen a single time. CDR3 DNA sequence: TGTGCCAGCAGCTCTTCCTACGTTGGCTACACCTTC. This codes for CASSSSYVGYTF. This chain links TRBV5-4 with TRBJ1-2; D not certain. This CDR3 contains 12 residues. CDR1 and CDR2 (germline): SGHNT, YYREEE (reference sequence). V lost 3 bases and J 7 bases, leaving 10 bases between the germline ends.

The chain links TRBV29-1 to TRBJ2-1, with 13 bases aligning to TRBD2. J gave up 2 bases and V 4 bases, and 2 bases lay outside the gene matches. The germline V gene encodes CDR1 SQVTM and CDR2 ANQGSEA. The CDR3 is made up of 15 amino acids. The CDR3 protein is CSVGLAGGTYNEQFF. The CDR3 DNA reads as TGCAGCGTTGGACTAGCGGGGGGAACCTACAATGAGCAGTTCTTC.

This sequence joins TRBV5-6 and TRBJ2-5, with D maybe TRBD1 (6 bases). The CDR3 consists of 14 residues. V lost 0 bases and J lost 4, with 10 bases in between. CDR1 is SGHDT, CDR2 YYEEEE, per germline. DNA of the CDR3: TGTGCCAGCAGCTTGGGGTCCAGGGGAGAGACCCAGTACTTC. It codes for CASSLGSRGETQYF.

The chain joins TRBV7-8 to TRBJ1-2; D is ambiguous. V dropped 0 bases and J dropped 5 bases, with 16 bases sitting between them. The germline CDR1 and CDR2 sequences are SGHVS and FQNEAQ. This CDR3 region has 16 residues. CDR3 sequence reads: CASSLARTAGDYGYTF. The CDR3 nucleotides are TGTGCCAGCAGCTTAGCGCGAACAGCTGGGGATTATGGCTACACCTTC.

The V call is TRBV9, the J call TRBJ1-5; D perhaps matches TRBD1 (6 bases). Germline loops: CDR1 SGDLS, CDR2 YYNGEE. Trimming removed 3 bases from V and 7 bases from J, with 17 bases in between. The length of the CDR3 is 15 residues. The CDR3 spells CASSADGTSGQPQHF. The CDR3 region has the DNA TGTGCCAGCAGCGCCGATGGGACAAGCGGGCAGCCCCAGCATTTT.

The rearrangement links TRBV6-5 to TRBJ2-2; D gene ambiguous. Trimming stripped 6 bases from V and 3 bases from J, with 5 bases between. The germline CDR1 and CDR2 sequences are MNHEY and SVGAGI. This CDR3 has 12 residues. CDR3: CASRFDTGELFF. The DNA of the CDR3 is TGTGCCAGCAGATTCGACACCGGGGAGCTGTTTTTT.

CDR3 amino acids: CASSRRQAGEAFF. CDR3 coding DNA: TGTGCCAGCAGTCGTCGACAGGCCGGTGAAGCTTTCTTT. The chain is built from TRBV6-5 and TRBJ1-1; D is possibly TRBD1 (6 bases). V lost 5 bases, J lost 7 bases, and 14 bases lay in between. The CDR3 is made up of 13 amino acids. Looked up from germline, CDR1 is MNHEY and CDR2 is SVGAGI.

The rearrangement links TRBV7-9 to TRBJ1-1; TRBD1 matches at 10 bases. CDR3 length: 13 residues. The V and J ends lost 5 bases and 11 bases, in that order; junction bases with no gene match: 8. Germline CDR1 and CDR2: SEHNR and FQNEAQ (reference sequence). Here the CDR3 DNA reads TGTGCCAGCAGCCCACAGGGGGGACAGGGGGCTTTCTTT. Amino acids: CASSPQGGQGAFF.

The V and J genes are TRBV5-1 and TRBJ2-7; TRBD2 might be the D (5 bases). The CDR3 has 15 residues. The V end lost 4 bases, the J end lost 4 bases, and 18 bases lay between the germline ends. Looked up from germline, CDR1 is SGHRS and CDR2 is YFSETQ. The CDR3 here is CASSPEVGLRYEQYF. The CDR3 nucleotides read TGCGCCAGCAGCCCGGAGGTCGGTCTTAGGTACGAGCAGTACTTC.

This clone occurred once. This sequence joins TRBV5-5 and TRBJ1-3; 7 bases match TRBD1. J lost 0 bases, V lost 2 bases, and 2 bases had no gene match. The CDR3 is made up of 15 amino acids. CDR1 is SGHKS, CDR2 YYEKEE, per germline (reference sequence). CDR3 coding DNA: TGTGCCAGCAGCTTCAGGGGGTCCTCTGGAAACACCATATATTTT. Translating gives CASSFRGSSGNTIYF.

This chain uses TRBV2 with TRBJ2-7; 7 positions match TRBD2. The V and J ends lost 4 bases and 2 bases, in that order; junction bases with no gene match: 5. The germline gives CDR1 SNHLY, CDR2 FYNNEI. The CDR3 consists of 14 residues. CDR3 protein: CASSGLAETYEQYF. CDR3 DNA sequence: TGTGCCAGCAGTGGGCTAGCGGAGACCTACGAGCAGTACTTC.

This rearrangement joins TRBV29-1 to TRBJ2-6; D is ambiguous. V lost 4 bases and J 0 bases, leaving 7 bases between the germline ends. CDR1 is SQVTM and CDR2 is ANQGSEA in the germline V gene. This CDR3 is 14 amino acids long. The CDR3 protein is CSVVFSSGANVLTF. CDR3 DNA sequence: TGCAGCGTTGTTTTTAGCTCTGGGGCCAACGTCCTGACTTTC.

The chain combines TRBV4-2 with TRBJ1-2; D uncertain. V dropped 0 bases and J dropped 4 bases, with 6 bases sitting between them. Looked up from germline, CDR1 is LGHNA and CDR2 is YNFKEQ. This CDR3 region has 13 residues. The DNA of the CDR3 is TGTGCCAGCAGCCAAGAGAACAGCTATGGCTACACCTTC. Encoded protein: CASSQENSYGYTF.

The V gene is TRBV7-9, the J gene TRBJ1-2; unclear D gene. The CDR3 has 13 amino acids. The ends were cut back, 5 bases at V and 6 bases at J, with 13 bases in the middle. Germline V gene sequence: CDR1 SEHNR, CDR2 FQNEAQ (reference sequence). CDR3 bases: TGTGCCAGCAGCCCCAAGATGGGTGATGGCTACACCTTC. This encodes CASSPKMGDGYTF. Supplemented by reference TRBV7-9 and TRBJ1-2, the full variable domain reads DTGVSQNPRHKITKRGQNVTFRCDPISEHNRLYWYRQTLGQGPEFLTYFQNEAQLEKSRLLSDRFSAERPKGSFSTLEIQRTEQGDSAMYLCASSPKMGDGYTFGSGTRLTVV.

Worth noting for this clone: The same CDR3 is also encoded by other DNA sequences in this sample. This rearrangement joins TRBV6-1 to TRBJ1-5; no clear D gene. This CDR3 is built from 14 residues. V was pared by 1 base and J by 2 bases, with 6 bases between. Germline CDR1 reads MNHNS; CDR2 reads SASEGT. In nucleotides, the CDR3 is TGTGCCAGCAGTGAAGGTGGGGGCAATCAGCCCCAGCATTTT. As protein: CASSEGGGNQPQHF.

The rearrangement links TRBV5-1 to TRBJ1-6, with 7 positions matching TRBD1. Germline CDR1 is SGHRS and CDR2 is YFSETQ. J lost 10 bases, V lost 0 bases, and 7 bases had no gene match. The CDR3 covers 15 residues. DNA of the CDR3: TGCGCCAGCAGCTTGGTCGCAGGGGGTAACTCACCCCTCCACTTT. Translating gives CASSLVAGGNSPLHF.

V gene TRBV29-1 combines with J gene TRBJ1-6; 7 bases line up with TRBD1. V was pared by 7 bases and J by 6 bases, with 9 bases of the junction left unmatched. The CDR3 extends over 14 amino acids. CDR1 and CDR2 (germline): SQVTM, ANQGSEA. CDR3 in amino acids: CSARGDRLNSPLHF. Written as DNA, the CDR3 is TGCAGCGCTCGAGGGGACAGACTTAATTCACCCCTCCACTTT.

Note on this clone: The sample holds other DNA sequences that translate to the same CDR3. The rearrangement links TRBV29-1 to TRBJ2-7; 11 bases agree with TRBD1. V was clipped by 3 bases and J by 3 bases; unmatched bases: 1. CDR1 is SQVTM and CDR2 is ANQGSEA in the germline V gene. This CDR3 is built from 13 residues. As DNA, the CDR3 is TGCAGCGTTGACGGGACAGGGGGCTACGAGCAGTACTTC. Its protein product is CSVDGTGGYEQYF.

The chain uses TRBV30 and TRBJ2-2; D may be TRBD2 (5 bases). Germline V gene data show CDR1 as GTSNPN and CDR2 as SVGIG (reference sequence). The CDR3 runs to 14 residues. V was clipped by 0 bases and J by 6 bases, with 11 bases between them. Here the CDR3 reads CAWSVLGWAGELFF. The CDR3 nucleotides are TGTGCCTGGAGTGTACTAGGTTGGGCCGGGGAGCTGTTTTTT.